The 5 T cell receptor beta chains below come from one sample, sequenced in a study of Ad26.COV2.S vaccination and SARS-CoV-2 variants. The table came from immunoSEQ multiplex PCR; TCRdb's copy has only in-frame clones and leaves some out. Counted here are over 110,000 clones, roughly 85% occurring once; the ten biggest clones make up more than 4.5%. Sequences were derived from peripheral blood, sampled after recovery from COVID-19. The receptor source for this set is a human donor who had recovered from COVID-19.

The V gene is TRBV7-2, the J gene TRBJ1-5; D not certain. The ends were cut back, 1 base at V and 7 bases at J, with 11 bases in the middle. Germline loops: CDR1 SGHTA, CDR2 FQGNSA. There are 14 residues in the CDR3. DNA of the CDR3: TGTGCCAGCAGCTTAGAGGCGGGTAGGCAGCCCCAGCATTTT. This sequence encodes CASSLEAGRQPQHF.

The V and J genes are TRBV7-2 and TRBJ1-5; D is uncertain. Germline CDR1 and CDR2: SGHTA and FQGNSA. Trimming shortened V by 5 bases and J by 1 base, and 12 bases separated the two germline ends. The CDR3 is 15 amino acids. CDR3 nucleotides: TGTGCCAGCAGCCCCTTATGGGGAAGCAATCAGCCCCAGCATTTT. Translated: CASSPLWGSNQPQHF.

Here the CDR3 DNA reads TGTGCCAGCAGCCCCTTGACAGGGAGTGATTCACCCCTCCACTTT. Amino acids: CASSPLTGSDSPLHF. The chain has TRBV5-6 and TRBJ1-6; TRBD1 agrees at 7 bases. From germline, CDR1 is SGHDT and CDR2 YYEEEE. V shed 4 bases, J shed 8 bases, and the junction held 9 bases outside the gene matches. The CDR3 spans 15 residues.

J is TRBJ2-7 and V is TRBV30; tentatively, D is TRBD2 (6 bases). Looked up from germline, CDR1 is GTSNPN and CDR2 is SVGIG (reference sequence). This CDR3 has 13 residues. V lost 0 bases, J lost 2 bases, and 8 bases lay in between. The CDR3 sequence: CAWSVGSPYEQYF. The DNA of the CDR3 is TGTGCCTGGAGTGTCGGGAGTCCCTACGAGCAGTACTTC. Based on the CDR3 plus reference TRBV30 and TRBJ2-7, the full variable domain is SQTIHQWPATLVQPVGSPLSLECTVEGTSNPNLYWYRQAAGRGLQLLFYSVGIGQISSEVPQNLSASRPQDRQFILSSKKLLLSDSGFYLCAWSVGSPYEQYFGPGTRLTVT.

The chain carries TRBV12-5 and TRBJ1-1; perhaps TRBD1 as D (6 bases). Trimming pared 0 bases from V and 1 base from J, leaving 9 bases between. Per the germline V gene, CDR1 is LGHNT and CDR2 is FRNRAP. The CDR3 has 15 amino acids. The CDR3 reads CASGLVRGPNTEAFF. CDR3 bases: TGTGCTAGTGGTTTGGTACGGGGGCCGAACACTGAAGCTTTCTTT.